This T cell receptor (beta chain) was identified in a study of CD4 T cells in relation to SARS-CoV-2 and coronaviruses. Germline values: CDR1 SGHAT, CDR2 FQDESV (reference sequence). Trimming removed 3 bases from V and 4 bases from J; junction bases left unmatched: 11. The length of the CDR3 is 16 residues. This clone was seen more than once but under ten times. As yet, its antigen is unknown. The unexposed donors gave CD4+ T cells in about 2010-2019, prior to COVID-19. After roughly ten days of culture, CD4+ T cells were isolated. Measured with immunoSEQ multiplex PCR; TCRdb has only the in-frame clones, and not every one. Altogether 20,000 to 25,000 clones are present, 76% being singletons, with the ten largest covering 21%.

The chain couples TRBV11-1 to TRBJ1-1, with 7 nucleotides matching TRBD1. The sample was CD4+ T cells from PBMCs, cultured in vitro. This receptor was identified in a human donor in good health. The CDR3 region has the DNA TGTGCCAGCAGCTTTACTGGGGGTCAGGGGGGCACTGAAGCTTTCTTT. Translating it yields CASSFTGGQGGTEAFF.